This is a list of T cell receptor beta chains from one sample in a study of T cells expressing NK-cell markers. Each CDR3 protein gets one entry in TCRdb, which reprocessed the 5' RACE reads and gives no DNA. Its table records roughly 350,000 distinct CDR3 sequences. What was sequenced was blood T cells: a sorted CD56 or NKG2C T cell subset, CD4+ or CD8+ T cells, or bulk PBMC T cells (not recorded which). The receptors stem from a man aged 18-70 years in good health. Each CDR3 is given with its conserved first and last residue. The size entry is marked missing in some rows and otherwise reads once, few, many or a size class.

j_call clone_size v_call cdr3_aa
TRBJ1-1 NA TRBV6-1 CASSRDRGHPEAFF
TRBJ2-1 NA TRBV10-2 CASTPAGGPYNEQFF
TRBJ1-6 NA TRBV3-1 CASGGRAHSPLHF
TRBJ2-7 NA TRBV5-1 CASSLGMDSYGQYF
TRBJ2-5 NA TRBV2 CASSAGASTVETQYF
TRBJ1-5 NA TRBV20-1 CSAREGSTPQHF
TRBJ2-2 NA TRBV20-1 CSAIKTGDANTGELFF
TRBJ2-1 NA TRBV3-1 CASSQDRTVGNEQFF
TRBJ2-3 NA TRBV20-1 CSATRGTSGVDTQYF
TRBJ2-5 NA TRBV3-1 CASSQGDSGLKETQYF
TRBJ1-4 NA TRBV10-3 CAISESKAEKLFF
TRBJ1-1 NA TRBV7-3 CASKQEGYTEAFF
TRBJ2-7 medium-sized TRBV6-5 CASSYLNQGYEQYF
TRBJ2-1 NA TRBV28 CASSFYDSDNNEQFF
TRBJ2-7 NA TRBV12-3/TRBV12-4 CASREQGLGYEQYF
TRBJ1-3 NA TRBV5-1 CASSPGGGAYGNTIYF
TRBJ1-2 NA TRBV29-1 CSGSIEDRGYGYTF
TRBJ1-2 NA TRBV29-1 CSVEEGLGGGGYTF
TRBJ2-7 NA TRBV5-1 CASSSPGERGHYEQYF
TRBJ2-5 NA TRBV7-3 CASSLTPAGQTQYF
TRBJ2-3 NA TRBV18 CASSPRRTDTQYF
TRBJ2-5 NA TRBV20-1 CSATQGWQETQYF
TRBJ1-1 NA TRBV20-1 CSARYNPGNTEAFF
TRBJ2-5 NA TRBV27 CASRRGGGKETQYF
TRBJ2-1 NA TRBV5-6 CASSLLGQGPSALVPTHEQFF
TRBJ1-2 NA TRBV7-9 CASSPLGDRGMSGYTF
TRBJ2-2 NA TRBV12-3/TRBV12-4 CASTLGPSANTGELFF
TRBJ1-1 NA TRBV2 CASSASRLNTEAFF
TRBJ2-5 NA TRBV6-5 CASVYRGQETQYF
TRBJ2-7 NA TRBV9 CASSPPFFRRRPPDF
TRBJ1-2 NA TRBV15 CATSRDSNANYGYTF
TRBJ2-1 NA TRBV7-3 CASSLSSGGDYEQFF
TRBJ2-7 NA TRBV12-3/TRBV12-4 CASSSPRDRGRTYEQYF
TRBJ2-1 NA TRBV10-3 CAISEPGLAGGYHNEQFF
TRBJ1-2 NA TRBV27 CASRLTVGYGYTF
TRBJ1-6 NA TRBV12-3/TRBV12-4 CASRGQGESPLHF
TRBJ2-3 NA TRBV27 CASSLPRTSGVDTQYF
TRBJ2-7 NA TRBV5-6 CASSLSWDRVTYEQYF
TRBJ2-5 NA TRBV24-1 CATRDREETQYF
TRBJ2-5 NA TRBV6-5 CASRGLRETQYF
TRBJ1-2 NA TRBV7-2 CASSPKTGGAYGYTF
TRBJ2-5 NA TRBV7-6 CASSSTVFGTAQETQYF
TRBJ1-1 NA TRBV30 CAWKSYGEAFF
TRBJ1-1 NA TRBV27 CASSLFRTGGITEAFF
TRBJ2-3 NA TRBV3-1 CASSQVAGLGDTQYF
TRBJ2-4 NA TRBV2 CASSVGVGKNIQYF
TRBJ1-1 NA TRBV3-1 CASSQRTGRGSEAFF
TRBJ2-1 NA TRBV12-5 CASVPGTGGNNEQFF
TRBJ1-2 NA TRBV7-8 CASSLVDRSGYTF
TRBJ2-2 NA TRBV6-5 CASSSMPGVPGELFF
TRBJ1-3 NA TRBV3-1 CASTSATALGNTIYF
TRBJ2-1 NA TRBV12-3/TRBV12-4 CASSGWENEQFF
TRBJ2-7 NA TRBV30 CAWSGLGPYEQYF
TRBJ1-4 NA TRBV20-1 CSARDAGGSEKLFF
TRBJ1-2 NA TRBV20-1 CSARGAEANYGYTF
TRBJ2-1 NA TRBV12-3/TRBV12-4 CASSPKPGYYNEQFF
TRBJ2-5 NA TRBV28 CASSFSRARLETQYF
TRBJ1-2 NA TRBV20-1 CSANSRATGGYTF
TRBJ2-3 NA TRBV14 CASSQGTSTQYF
TRBJ2-7 NA TRBV20-1 CSASGTSHREQYF